This TCR beta chain appears in the sequencing data of a study of T cell responses to AZD1222 COVID-19 vaccine. Findings and limits, study-wide: The span of vaccine-associated CD4 TCRs extended across spike, with dominance at 160-218 and 743-854. The study reported that nearly half of spike-specific TCRs target unmutated variant regions. Most donors were white British and more were female, and clonal diversity was possibly underestimated.

Some clones are missing from TCRdb's copy, which holds only in-frame ones; the method was immunoSEQ multiplex PCR. The sample lists roughly 120,000 clones, around nine tenths occurring once. Of note for this clone: The antigen is unknown.

The V gene lost 4 bases and the J gene lost 7 bases, with 17 bases spanning the gap. CDR3 length: 14 amino acids. Germline loops: CDR1 LGHNA, CDR2 YNFKEQ. This material consisted of peripheral blood, taken 28 days after the second AZD1222 dose. The source of this sequence is an adult who received the AZD1222 COVID-19 vaccine. V usage is TRBV4-2 and J usage is TRBJ2-7; the D gene could be TRBD1 or TRBD2 (6 bases each). The CDR3 loop reads CASSPGNRAGEQYF. The DNA for the CDR3 is TGTGCCAGCAGCCCTGGTAACAGGGCGGGGGAGCAGTACTTC.